Listed here is a single T cell receptor (beta chain). Its antigen is unknown. The data originate from a study of cytomegalovirus exposure and HLA in healthy donors. The wider study: Earlier, approximately 180 million T cells were analyzed, and over 95 million unique TCR beta sequences were found among them.

General study points: Later on, an analysis showed TCR association rates differing by HLA locus, with DRB1 the most and HLA-C the fewest.

The germline gives CDR1 MNHEY, CDR2 SMNVEV (reference sequence). This CDR3 spans 16 amino acids. After removal of 0 bases from V and 0 bases from J, the junction contained 1 base not matched to a gene. The PCR had 60 Vbeta and 13 Jbeta primers. TCRdb's copy holds only in-frame clones and misses some; the assay was immunoSEQ multiplex PCR. The data hold around 150,000 clones, with 80% to 90% observed a single time. The chain links TRBV27 to TRBJ1-5, with 8 bases that match TRBD1. This sequence originates from a man younger than 35 in good health and CMV-seropositive. Material: PBMCs. The CDR3 coding sequence is TGTGCCAGCAGTTTATCGGGACAGGCTAGCAATCAGCCCCAGCATTTT. Residues: CASSLSGQASNQPQHF.